Presented here are 24 T cell receptor beta chains from one specimen sequenced in a study of blood T cells in healthy people across ages. For the second PCR, which ran for about 6 to 11 cycles, a sample-barcoded 5' primer and a J-beta primer mix were used. TCRdb reprocessed the 5' RACE reads with MiXCR, giving one entry per CDR3 protein. The table lists 800,000 to 950,000 distinct CDR3 sequences, roughly 34% of them singletons. Material: blood. All receptors come from a man younger than 35 in good health.

The V call is TRBV7-9, the J call TRBJ1-1; D remains ambiguous. The ends were cut back, 1 base at V and 2 bases at J, with 11 bases in the middle. There are 15 residues in the CDR3. Germline V gives CDR1 SEHNR, CDR2 FQNEAQ (reference sequence). CDR3 residues: CASSLVLRINTEAFF. The CDR3 DNA sequence: TGTGCCAGCAGCTTAGTTTTACGCATTAACACTGAAGCTTTCTTT. The complete variable domain, with remaining parts taken from reference TRBV7-9 and TRBJ1-1, reads DTGVSQNPRHKITKRGQNVTFRCDPISEHNRLYWYRQTLGQGPEFLTYFQNEAQLEKSRLLSDRFSAERPKGSFSTLEIQRTEQGDSAMYLCASSLVLRINTEAFFGQGTRLTVV.

This clonotype was seen only once. The rearrangement links TRBV20-1 to TRBJ2-2, with 9 bases identical to TRBD1. Trimming at V came to 3 bases and at J to 1 base, leaving 9 bases not matched to a gene. The V gene's germline CDR1 is DFQATT and CDR2 SNEGSKA (reference sequence). The CDR3 loop spans 17 amino acids. CDR3 in amino acids: CSASRDRAQWNTGELFF. CDR3 nucleotides: TGCAGTGCTAGCCGGGACAGGGCGCAATGGAACACCGGGGAGCTGTTTTTT.

In this sample, this clonotype turned up many times. V and J are TRBV5-1 and TRBJ2-1; 10 bases are a match to TRBD2. CDR3 size: 14 residues. Trimming cost V 1 base and J 6 bases; bases outside gene matches: 1. Germline CDR1 is SGHRS and CDR2 is YFSETQ. CDR3 sequence (DNA): TGCGCCAGCAGCTTGAGCGGGGGGGCCAATGAGCAGTTCTTC. Encoded protein: CASSLSGGANEQFF. Using reference TRBV5-1 and TRBJ2-1 for the parts outside the CDR3, the full variable domain is KAGVTQTPRYLIKTRGQQVTLSCSPISGHRSVSWYQQTPGQGLQFLFEYFSETQRNKGNFPGRFSGRQFSNSRSEMNVSTLELGDSALYLCASSLSGGANEQFFGPGTRLTVL.

The chain carries TRBV7-2 and TRBJ1-1; 9 positions agree with TRBD1. This CDR3 has 13 residues. V was pared by 3 bases and J by 8 bases, with 4 bases of the junction left unmatched. Germline V gene lookup returns CDR1 SGHTA and CDR2 FQGNSA. CDR3 protein: CASSFQGQGEAFF. The CDR3 coding sequence is TGTGCCAGCAGCTTTCAGGGACAGGGAGAAGCTTTCTTT.

This clonotype showed up just a few times. The chain uses TRBV7-9 and TRBJ2-1; TRBD2 might be the D (6 bases). The CDR3 consists of 16 residues. V dropped 5 bases and J dropped 6 bases, with 20 bases sitting between them. Germline V CDR1 and CDR2: SEHNR, FQNEAQ (reference sequence). CDR3 nucleotide sequence: TGTGCCAGCAGCCCGGGGCGGGGACTCGTCACCAATGAGCAGTTCTTC. Translated: CASSPGRGLVTNEQFF.

The gene calls are TRBV6-2 or TRBV6-3 and TRBJ1-5; D is perhaps TRBD1 (6 bases). V lost 2 bases, J lost 3 bases, and 17 bases lay in between. Germline V gene lookup returns CDR1 MNHEY and CDR2 SVGEGT. This CDR3 region has 17 residues. Here the CDR3 DNA reads TGTGCCAGCAGTTACACTTCGGACAGATTAGACAATCAGCCCCAGCATTTT. It yields the protein CASSYTSDRLDNQPQHF.

V usage is TRBV3-1 and J usage is TRBJ1-1; D remains ambiguous. Germline V gene lookup returns CDR1 LGHDT and CDR2 YNNKEL (reference sequence). V lost 1 base and J 8 bases, leaving 11 bases between the germline ends. This CDR3 spans 13 amino acids. The CDR3 region has the DNA TGTGCCAGCAGCCAAGCGGGTCGGGAAGAAGCTTTCTTT. This translates into CASSQAGREEAFF.

V is TRBV5-4 and J is TRBJ2-7; 7 bases agree with TRBD1. The junction had 9 bases not matched to a gene; V was cut back by 2 bases and J by 7 bases. The length of the CDR3 is 14 residues. Germline CDR1 SGHNT, CDR2 YYREEE (reference sequence). The chain's CDR3 is CASSFSTGDNEQYF. CDR3 sequence (DNA): TGTGCCAGCAGCTTCAGCACAGGGGACAATGAGCAGTACTTC.

This chain connects TRBV20-1 to TRBJ2-3; D is possibly TRBD2 (5 bases). This CDR3 is 14 amino acids long. The V end lost 4 bases, the J end lost 0 bases, and 11 bases lay between the germline ends. Germline lookup yields CDR1 DFQATT and CDR2 SNEGSKA (reference sequence). CDR3 sequence (DNA): TGCAGTGCTACCAGCGGATCTAGCACAGATACGCAGTATTTT. Protein sequence: CSATSGSSTDTQYF.

V and J are TRBV9 and TRBJ2-6; TRBD1 might be the D (6 bases). The CDR3 runs to 19 residues. Trimming shortened V by 4 bases and J by 0 bases, and 20 bases separated the two germline ends. Germline V gene sequence: CDR1 SGDLS, CDR2 YYNGEE. Written as DNA, the CDR3 is TGTGCCAGCAGCTTCCGGGACATGGACTTTAGCTCTGGGGCCAACGTCCTGACTTTC. It yields the protein CASSFRDMDFSSGANVLTF.

This clonotype was picked up many times. The chain couples TRBV12-3 or TRBV12-4 to TRBJ2-3; D assignment may be TRBD1 or TRBD2 (5 bases each). This CDR3 has 15 residues. The ends were cut back, 4 bases at V and 2 bases at J, with 13 bases in the middle. The CDR3 DNA is TGTGCCAGCAGTTCAGCTGGGACCAACACAGATACGCAGTATTTT. Translated: CASSSAGTNTDTQYF.

This sequence joins TRBV3-1 and TRBJ2-7; 7 nucleotides line up with TRBD2. Judging by the DNA end, TRBJ2-5 fits better; the J call may be wrong. This CDR3 is 17 amino acids long. Germline V lookup: CDR1 LGHDT, CDR2 YNNKEL (reference sequence). The CDR3 protein is CASSQGAGTKGWETQYF. The DNA of the CDR3 is TGTGCCAGCAGCCAAGGTGCAGGGACTAAGGGGTGGGAGACCCAGTACTTC.

This clonotype appeared a few times. The chain carries TRBV4-1 and TRBJ1-5, with D unresolved. This CDR3 is built from 15 residues. Germline V gene data show CDR1 as MGHRA and CDR2 as YSYEKL. Trimming left V 3 bases short and J 6 bases short, with 15 bases between. The CDR3 DNA reads TGCGCCAGCAGCCAGGAACCTCATACAGTTCAGCCCCAGCATTTT. Its protein is CASSQEPHTVQPQHF.

This clonotype was recorded only once. A much larger clone differs from this one at a single base, so this may be a read error. The rearrangement joins TRBV7-2 to TRBJ2-1, with 9 bases lining up with TRBD1. V was clipped by 5 bases and J by 6 bases; unmatched bases: 5. The CDR3 is 14 amino acids. Germline CDR1 and CDR2: SGHTA and FQGNSA. The CDR3: CASSPDRGANEQFF. DNA for the CDR3: TGTGCCAGCAGCCCCGACAGGGGGGCCAATGAGCAGTTCTTC. The full variable domain, with the rest looked up from reference TRBV7-2 and TRBJ2-1, is GAGVSQSPSNKVTEKGKDVELRCDPISGHTALYWYRQSLGQGLEFLIYFQGNSAPDKSGLPSDRFSAERTGGSVSTLTIQRTQQEDSAVYLCASSPDRGANEQFFGPGTRLTVL.

This rearrangement joins TRBV20-1 to TRBJ1-3; TRBD1 is a possible D gene (6 bases). Looked up from germline, CDR1 is DFQATT and CDR2 is SNEGSKA (reference sequence). There are 15 residues in the CDR3. The V end lost 1 base, the J end lost 7 bases, and 17 bases lay between the germline ends. The CDR3 DNA is TGCAGTGCTAGAGGCCGGGACAAAGGGCCTAACACCATATATTTT. Translation: CSARGRDKGPNTIYF.

The rearrangement uses TRBV3-1 and TRBJ2-7; TRBD1 agrees at 10 bases. The CDR3 is 15 residues long. The trim removed 5 bases at V and 6 bases at J, leaving 10 bases unmatched. CDR1 is LGHDT and CDR2 is YNNKEL in the germline V gene (reference sequence). In DNA, the CDR3 is TGTGCCAGCAGCGATACCGGGACAGGGGTTCGCGAGCAGTACTTC. This encodes CASSDTGTGVREQYF.

This clonotype was observed a few times. The chain employs TRBV7-9 and TRBJ2-1; D is perhaps TRBD1 (6 bases). The V gene's germline CDR1 is SEHNR and CDR2 FQNEAQ (reference sequence). CDR3 length: 15 amino acids. Trimming left V 0 bases short and J 3 bases short, with 9 bases between. The CDR3 nucleotides are TGTGCCAGCAGCTTAGCTGAGGGGGTCTACAATGAGCAGTTCTTC. It encodes CASSLAEGVYNEQFF.

The sample holds a few counts of this clonotype. V usage is TRBV7-2 and J usage is TRBJ2-1; D call uncertain. The V gene's germline CDR1 is SGHTA and CDR2 FQGNSA. This CDR3 contains 13 residues. Trimming removed 3 bases at V and 7 bases at J, with 10 bases between. CDR3 region: CASSFGPPNEQFF. CDR3 sequence (DNA): TGTGCCAGCAGCTTCGGCCCCCCGAATGAGCAGTTCTTC. Together with reference TRBV7-2 and TRBJ2-1, the CDR3 gives the full variable domain: GAGVSQSPSNKVTEKGKDVELRCDPISGHTALYWYRQSLGQGLEFLIYFQGNSAPDKSGLPSDRFSAERTGGSVSTLTIQRTQQEDSAVYLCASSFGPPNEQFFGPGTRLTVL.

This clonotype was observed a few times. The V and J genes are TRBV29-1 and TRBJ1-6, with 12 bases aligning to TRBD1. V lost 5 bases to trimming and J lost 10 bases; unmatched junction nucleotides: 9. Germline-derived CDR1 and CDR2 are SQVTM and ANQGSEA. The CDR3 length is 15 residues. CDR3 sequence reads: CSVTSGQGAESPLHF. As DNA, the CDR3 is TGCAGCGTTACATCGGGACAGGGGGCTGAATCACCCCTCCACTTT. Full variable domain (outside the CDR3, taken from reference TRBV29-1 and TRBJ1-6): SAVISQKPSRDICQRGTSLTIQCQVDSQVTMMFWYRQQPGQSLTLIATANQGSEATYESGFVIDKFPISRPNLTFSTLTVSNMSPEDSSIYLCSVTSGQGAESPLHFGNGTRLTVT.

The CDR3 DNA follows: TGTGCCAGCAGCCAGGAGCGGGTCGGGTCCTACGAGCAGTACTTC. It is translated as CASSQERVGSYEQYF. The chain carries TRBV3-1 and TRBJ2-7; D possibly corresponds to TRBD2 (6 bases). Germline V CDR1 and CDR2: LGHDT, YNNKEL (reference sequence). Trimming took off 3 bases at V and 1 base at J, with 13 bases between the two ends. This CDR3 contains 15 residues.

The V call is TRBV20-1, the J call TRBJ2-3; 8 bases are a match to TRBD2. The germline CDR1 and CDR2 sequences are DFQATT and SNEGSKA (reference sequence). V lost 8 bases and J lost 0; bases outside the gene matches: 16. This CDR3 spans 17 amino acids. As DNA, the CDR3 is TGCAGTCCGATCGGACGCGGGGGGCAATTTAGCACAGATACGCAGTATTTT. This translates into CSPIGRGGQFSTDTQYF.

The rearrangement links TRBV7-2 to TRBJ1-1; D call uncertain. The CDR3 loop spans 14 amino acids. Germline CDR1 reads SGHTA; CDR2 reads FQGNSA. V was clipped by 7 bases and J by 4 bases, with 16 bases between them. This chain's CDR3 is CASTPGQFGTEAFF. The CDR3, as DNA: TGTGCCAGCACTCCCGGGCAGTTCGGCACTGAAGCTTTCTTT. Based on the CDR3 plus reference TRBV7-2 and TRBJ1-1, the full variable domain is GAGVSQSPSNKVTEKGKDVELRCDPISGHTALYWYRQSLGQGLEFLIYFQGNSAPDKSGLPSDRFSAERTGGSVSTLTIQRTQQEDSAVYLCASTPGQFGTEAFFGQGTRLTVV.

This clonotype was counted many times. The rearrangement links TRBV15 to TRBJ2-3, with D possibly matching TRBD1 (8 bases). The germline V gene encodes CDR1 LNHNV and CDR2 YYDKDF (reference sequence). Trimming shortened V by 3 bases and J by 4 bases, and 11 bases separated the two germline ends. The CDR3 totals 14 residues. The DNA for the CDR3 is TGTGCCACCAGCAGTACAGGGGGGGCAGATACGCAGTATTTT. This encodes CATSSTGGADTQYF.

In its sample, this clonotype was seen a few times. This rearrangement joins TRBV4-2 to TRBJ2-1; the D gene could be TRBD1 or TRBD2 (5 bases each). CDR1 LGHNA and CDR2 YNFKEQ come from the germline V gene. With 1 base removed from V and 6 bases from J, the gap between germline ends came to 19 bases. This CDR3 comprises 17 residues. The chain's CDR3 is CASSQAGWGSKANEQFF. CDR3 DNA: TGTGCCAGCAGCCAAGCGGGATGGGGCTCAAAGGCCAATGAGCAGTTCTTC.